The source of this T cell receptor beta chain is a study of blood T cell repertoires in COVID-19. Study background: T cells, B-cell-depleted T cells, or PBMCs provided the cDNA or gDNA that served as material.

Germline CDR1 SGHTS, CDR2 YDEGEE. The V and J ends lost 4 bases and 4 bases respectively, with 7 bases between them. The CDR3 spans 12 residues. Produced via immunoSEQ multiplex PCR; TCRdb's table is partial and in-frame only. The repertoire holds 100,000 to 150,000 clones, with roughly four fifths as singletons. The receptor's source is a man in his sixties with acute or convalescent COVID-19. This chain links TRBV5-8 with TRBJ2-3; D remains ambiguous. The sequencing sample was made of peripheral blood. CDR3 DNA sequence: TGTGCCAGCAGCCGGAGAGCAGATACGCAGTATTTT. Encoded protein: CASSRRADTQYF. Combining the CDR3 with reference TRBV5-8 and TRBJ2-3 gives the whole variable domain EAGVTQSPTHLIKTRGQQATLRCSPISGHTSVYWYQQALGLGLQFLLWYDEGEERNRGNFPPRFSGRQFPNYSSELNVNALELEDSALYLCASSRRADTQYFGPGTRLTVL.